Below, one T cell receptor beta chain is given with its context. Trimming cost V 0 bases and J 2 bases, with 14 bases left between them. The CDR3 extends over 17 amino acids. The data stem from a study of T cell changes during pregnancy in multiple sclerosis. Generated by immunoSEQ multiplex PCR, the TCRdb table keeps only in-frame clones and is missing some. This table has approximately 80,000 clones, around 95% appearing once. The clonotype originates from a female donor in good health, enrolled as a control in a pregnancy study. The chain is built from TRBV23-1 and TRBJ1-3, with unresolved D. TRBV23-1 is labeled an ORF, and its function is uncertain. Sequencing used peripheral blood, obtained in the second trimester of pregnancy. The DNA for the CDR3 is TGCGCCAGCAGTCAATCGGCCTGTTTTCAAGCTGGAAACACCATATATTTT. Its protein is CASSQSACFQAGNTIYF.